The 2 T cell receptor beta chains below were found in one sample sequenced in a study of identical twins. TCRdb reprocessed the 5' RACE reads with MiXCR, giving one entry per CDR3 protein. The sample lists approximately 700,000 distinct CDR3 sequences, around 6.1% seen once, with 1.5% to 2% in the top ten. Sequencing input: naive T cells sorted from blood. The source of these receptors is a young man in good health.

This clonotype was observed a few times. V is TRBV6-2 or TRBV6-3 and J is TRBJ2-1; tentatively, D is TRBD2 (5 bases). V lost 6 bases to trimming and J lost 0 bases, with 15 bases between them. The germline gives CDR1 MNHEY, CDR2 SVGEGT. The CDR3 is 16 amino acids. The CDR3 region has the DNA TGTGCCAGCAGCTGGATTCGGGGTTACTCCTACAATGAGCAGTTCTTC. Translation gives CASSWIRGYSYNEQFF.

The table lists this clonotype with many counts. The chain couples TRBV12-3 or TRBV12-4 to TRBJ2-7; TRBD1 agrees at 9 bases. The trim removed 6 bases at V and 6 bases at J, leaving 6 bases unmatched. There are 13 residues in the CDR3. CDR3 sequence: CASSTGTGSEQYF. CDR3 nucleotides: TGTGCCAGCAGCACCGGGACAGGGAGCGAGCAGTACTTC.